The clone carrying this T cell receptor beta chain is a singleton in its sample. The target antigen is unknown. This record belongs to a study of cytotoxic CD8 clonotypes in ibrutinib-treated CLL. Study-wide results and limits: Baseline clonality, above age-matched healthy donor levels, tracked circulating CD8+ T-cell counts.

TCRdb keeps only in-frame clones here, not all; method: immunoSEQ multiplex PCR. The sample comprises 9,500 to 15,000 clones, approximately 59% of which are singletons, and roughly 23% rests with the top ten. Trimming cost V 4 bases and J 7 bases; bases outside gene matches: 11. Germline-derived CDR1 and CDR2 are GTSNPN and SVGIG (reference sequence). The CDR3 sequence is 15 residues long. The specimen was PBMCs, collected before ibrutinib treatment. The rearrangement links TRBV30 to TRBJ1-2, with 11 bases lining up with TRBD1. This receptor was taken from a human donor with chronic lymphocytic leukemia. CDR3 in DNA: TGTGCCTGGACCAAATCAGGACAGGGGGCAGTTGGCTACACCTTC. Its translation is CAWTKSGQGAVGYTF.